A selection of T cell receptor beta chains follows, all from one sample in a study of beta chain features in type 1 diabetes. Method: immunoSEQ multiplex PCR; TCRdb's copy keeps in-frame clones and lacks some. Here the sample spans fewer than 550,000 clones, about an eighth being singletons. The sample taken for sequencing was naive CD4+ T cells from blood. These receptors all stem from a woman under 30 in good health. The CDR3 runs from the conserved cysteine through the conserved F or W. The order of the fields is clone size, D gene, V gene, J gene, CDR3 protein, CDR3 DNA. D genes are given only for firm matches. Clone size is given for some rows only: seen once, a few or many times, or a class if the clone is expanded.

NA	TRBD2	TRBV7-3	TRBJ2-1	CASSVSGSRNEQFF	TGTGCCAGCAGCGTCAGCGGGAGTCGCAATGAGCAGTTCTTC
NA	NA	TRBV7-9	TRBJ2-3	CASSPDSDTQYF	TGTGCCAGCAGCCCAGACTCCGATACGCAGTATTTT
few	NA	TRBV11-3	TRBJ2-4	CASQRAKNIQYF	TGTGCCAGCCAACGTGCCAAAAACATTCAGTACTTC
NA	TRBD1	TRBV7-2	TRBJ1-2	CASSWDRGGYTF	TGTGCCAGCAGCTGGGACAGGGGAGGCTACACCTTC
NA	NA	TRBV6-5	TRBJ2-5	CASSPGRVQETQYF	TGTGCCAGCAGTCCAGGAAGAGTTCAAGAGACCCAGTACTTC
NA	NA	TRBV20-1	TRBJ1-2	CSASFHGYTF	TGCAGTGCTAGCTTTCATGGCTACACCTTC
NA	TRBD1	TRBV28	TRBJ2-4	CASSLITGVDIQYF	TGTGCCAGCAGCCTAATTACAGGGGTTGACATTCAGTACTTC
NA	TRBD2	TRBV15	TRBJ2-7	CATSRKREGSYEQYF	TGTGCCACCAGCAGAAAGCGGGAGGGATCCTACGAGCAGTACTTC
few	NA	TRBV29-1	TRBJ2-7	CSVSKGGREYEQYF	TGCAGCGTCTCAAAGGGGGGGAGAGAATACGAGCAGTACTTC
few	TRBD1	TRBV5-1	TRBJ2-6	CASFGQGEANVLTF	TGCGCCAGCTTCGGACAGGGCGAGGCCAACGTCCTGACTTTC
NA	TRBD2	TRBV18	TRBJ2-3	CASSPTSGSFSTDTQYF	TGTGCCAGCTCACCGACTAGCGGGAGCTTTAGCACAGATACGCAGTATTTT
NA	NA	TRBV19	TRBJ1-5	CASSIEGSANQPQHF	TGTGCCAGTAGTATAGAGGGGTCAGCCAATCAGCCCCAGCATTTT
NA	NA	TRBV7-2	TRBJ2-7	CASSPTDSYEQYF	TGTGCCAGCAGCCCTACAGACTCCTACGAGCAGTACTTC
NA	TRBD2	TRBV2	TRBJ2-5	CVPGGTSGKQETQYF	TGTGTCCCCGGCGGGACTAGCGGAAAACAAGAGACCCAGTACTTC
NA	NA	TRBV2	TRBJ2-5	CASSAGGVGETQYF	TGTGCCAGCAGCGCGGGCGGGGTAGGAGAGACCCAGTACTTC
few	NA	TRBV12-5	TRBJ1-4	CASGTDRPNEKLFF	TGTGCTAGTGGTACTGACAGGCCTAATGAAAAACTGTTTTTT
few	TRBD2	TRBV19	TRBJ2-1	CASRDGIAGGPNEQFF	TGTGCCAGTAGAGATGGAATAGCGGGAGGGCCTAATGAGCAGTTCTTC
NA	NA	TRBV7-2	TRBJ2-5	CASSLKKAFQETQYF	TGTGCCAGCAGCTTAAAAAAGGCTTTCCAAGAGACCCAGTACTTC
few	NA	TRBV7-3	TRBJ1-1	CASSPGGKTANTEAFF	TGTGCCAGCAGCCCCGGGGGTAAGACCGCTAACACTGAAGCTTTCTTT
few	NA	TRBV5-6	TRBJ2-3	CASSLLYTQYF	TGTGCCAGCAGCTTGCTATATACGCAGTATTTT
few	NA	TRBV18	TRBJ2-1	CASSPLDEQFF	TGTGCCAGCTCACCGTTGGATGAGCAGTTCTTC
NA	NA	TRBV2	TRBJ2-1	CASVEGAVNEQFF	TGTGCCAGCGTTGAGGGTGCAGTCAATGAGCAGTTCTTC
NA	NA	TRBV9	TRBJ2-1	CASSDGTGSYNEQFF	TGTGCCAGCAGCGATGGGACTGGATCCTACAATGAGCAGTTCTTC
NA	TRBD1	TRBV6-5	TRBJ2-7	CASSYAGQGANEQYF	TGTGCCAGCAGTTACGCGGGACAGGGGGCTAACGAGCAGTACTTC
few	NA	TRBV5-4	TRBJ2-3	CASRDIGNTQYF	TGTGCCAGCCGGGACATCGGAAATACGCAGTATTTT
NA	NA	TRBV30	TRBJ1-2	CACQGVTLNYGYTF	TGTGCCTGTCAGGGTGTTACCCTCAACTATGGCTACACCTTC
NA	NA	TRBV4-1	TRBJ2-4	CASSQVGRGPAKNIQYF	TGCGCCAGCAGCCAAGTCGGGCGGGGCCCAGCCAAAAACATTCAGTACTTC
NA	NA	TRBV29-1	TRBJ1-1	CSVEPRVDRLNTEAFF	TGCAGCGTTGAACCCAGGGTGGACAGATTAAACACTGAAGCTTTCTTT
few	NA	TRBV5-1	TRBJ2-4	CASSLVGSGENIQYF	TGCGCCAGCAGCTTGGTAGGATCCGGGGAAAACATTCAGTACTTC
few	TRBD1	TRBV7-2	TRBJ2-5	CASSGRTGGEETQYF	TGTGCCAGCAGCGGTAGGACAGGGGGCGAAGAGACCCAGTACTTC
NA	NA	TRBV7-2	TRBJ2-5	CASSLDGRRRTETQYF	TGTGCCAGCAGCTTAGACGGCCGGCGCCGGACAGAGACCCAGTACTTC
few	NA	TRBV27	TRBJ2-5	CASSSPNRGRETQYF	TGTGCCAGCAGTTCGCCCAACCGAGGCAGGGAGACCCAGTACTTC
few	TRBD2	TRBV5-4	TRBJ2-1	CASSFGTSVINEQFF	TGTGCCAGCAGCTTCGGGACTAGCGTTATCAATGAGCAGTTCTTC
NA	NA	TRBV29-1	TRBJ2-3	CSARPPTSTDTQYF	TGCAGCGCCCGCCCGCCTACTAGCACAGATACGCAGTATTTT
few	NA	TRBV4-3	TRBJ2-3	CASSGQATDTQYF	TGCGCCAGCAGTGGGCAGGCCACAGATACGCAGTATTTT
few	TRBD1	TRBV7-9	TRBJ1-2	CASSFTGVAYGYTF	TGTGCCAGCAGCTTTACAGGGGTGGCCTATGGCTACACCTTC
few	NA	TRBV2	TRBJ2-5	CASSVEYQETQYF	TGTGCCAGCAGTGTCGAGTACCAAGAGACCCAGTACTTC
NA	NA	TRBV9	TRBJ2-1	CASSSRVHNEQFF	TGTGCCAGCAGCAGCCGGGTCCACAATGAGCAGTTCTTC
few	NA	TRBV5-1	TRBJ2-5	CASSTASQETQYF	TGCGCCAGCAGCACCGCGTCCCAAGAGACCCAGTACTTC
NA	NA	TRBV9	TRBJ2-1	CASSVDRGLYNEQFF	TGTGCCAGCAGCGTAGATAGGGGACTTTACAATGAGCAGTTCTTC
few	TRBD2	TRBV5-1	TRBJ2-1	CASSLGRTSLPFDNEQFF	TGCGCCAGCAGCTTGGGCAGGACTAGCTTGCCTTTCGACAATGAGCAGTTCTTC
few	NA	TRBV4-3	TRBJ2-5	CASSPGLQETQYF	TGCGCCAGCAGCCCGGGACTCCAAGAGACCCAGTACTTC
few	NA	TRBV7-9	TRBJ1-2	CASSLETGPGGYTF	TGTGCCAGCAGCTTAGAAACAGGGCCCGGTGGCTACACCTTC
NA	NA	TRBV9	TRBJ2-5	CASSAQGTGFLETQYF	TGTGCCAGCAGCGCCCAGGGAACGGGGTTTTTGGAGACCCAGTACTTC
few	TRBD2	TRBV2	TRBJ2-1	CASSEGLAGDHEQFF	TGTGCCAGCAGTGAAGGGCTAGCGGGAGATCATGAGCAGTTCTTC
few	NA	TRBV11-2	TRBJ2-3	CASSLQDRYLVSDTQYF	TGTGCCAGCAGCTTACAGGACCGCTACCTGGTATCAGATACGCAGTATTTT
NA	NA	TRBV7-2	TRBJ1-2	CASSYSHRGGDGYTF	TGTGCCAGCAGCTACAGTCACCGAGGTGGTGATGGCTACACCTTC
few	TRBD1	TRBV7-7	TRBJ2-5	CASSRTGAGETQYF	TGTGCCAGCAGCCGGACAGGGGCCGGGGAGACCCAGTACTTC
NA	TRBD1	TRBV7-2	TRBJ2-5	CASRPGQGKTQYF	TGTGCCAGCAGGCCGGGACAGGGGAAGACCCAGTACTTC
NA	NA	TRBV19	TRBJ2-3	CASSMRLSTDTQYF	TGTGCCAGTAGTATGAGGCTGAGCACAGATACGCAGTATTTT
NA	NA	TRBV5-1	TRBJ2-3	CASSLAPWGTDTQYF	TGCGCCAGCAGCTTGGCCCCGTGGGGCACAGATACGCAGTATTTT
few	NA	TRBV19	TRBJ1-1	CASRATANTEAFF	TGTGCCAGTAGAGCAACAGCGAACACTGAAGCTTTCTTT
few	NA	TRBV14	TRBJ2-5	CASSQAPLAVGETQYF	TGTGCCAGCAGCCAAGCTCCGTTAGCGGTGGGAGAGACCCAGTACTTC
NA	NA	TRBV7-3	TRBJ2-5	CASSQRHNQETQYF	TGTGCCAGCAGCCAACGACACAACCAAGAGACCCAGTACTTC
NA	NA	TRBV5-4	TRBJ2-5	CASSRPGETQYF	TGTGCCAGCAGCCGCCCGGGAGAGACCCAGTACTTC